The source of this T cell receptor beta chain is a study of cytomegalovirus exposure and HLA in healthy donors. PCR primers comprised 60 Vbeta and 13 Jbeta primers. How the authors handled the data: Later, an analysis found 65 million to 85 million unique TCR beta chains, and 9.5 million to 12 million of these were shared. The table came from immunoSEQ multiplex PCR; TCRdb's copy has only in-frame clones and leaves some out. V, J and clone size are taken as reported in that table, and D and trimming were inferred from the DNA itself. The sample records about 130,000 clones, approximately 82% being singletons. As concerns this clone: As yet, its antigen is unknown.

Germline V gene lookup returns CDR1 MNHEY and CDR2 SMNVEV (reference sequence). CDR3 length: 13 residues. General study results and limits: In a later analysis, CMV-associated beta chains were mostly HLA-associated, it appeared. Researchers counted around 160 TCR beta chains as cytomegalovirus-associated. Later analysis reportedly placed an Asian-associated ancestry cluster below the roughly 680-donor mean in N-insertions.

The clonotype originates from a woman aged 18-30 years in good health and CMV-seropositive. The chain has TRBV27 and TRBJ2-5, with 9 bases aligning to TRBD1. The J call is in doubt because the DNA end fits TRBJ2-7 better. Sequences were obtained from PBMCs. The CDR3 region is CASRRTGVYEQYF. The CDR3, as DNA: TGTGCCAGCAGACGGACAGGGGTCTACGAGCAGTACTTC.